This TCR beta chain is from a study of T cell changes during pregnancy in multiple sclerosis. Sequencing used immunoSEQ multiplex PCR; TCRdb keeps in-frame clones, though not all of them. The sample holds 100,000 or so clones, roughly nine tenths seen once. Germline trimming cut 0 bases from V and 2 bases from J; bases unmatched to any gene: 5. In germline, CDR1 is SGHNT, CDR2 YYREEE (reference sequence). The CDR3 contains 17 residues. Sequencing was performed on peripheral blood, taken after pregnancy. The clonotype comes from a female donor with multiple sclerosis, enrolled in a pregnancy study. The V and J genes are TRBV5-4 and TRBJ2-1; 10 nucleotides align to TRBD2. CDR3 coding DNA: TGTGCCAGCAGCTTGGAACGAGCGGGGGGGCCCTACAATGAGCAGTTCTTC. Residues: CASSLERAGGPYNEQFF. Full variable domain (missing parts from reference TRBV5-4 and TRBJ2-1): ETGVTQSPTHLIKTRGQQVTLRCSSQSGHNTVSWYQQALGQGPQFIFQYYREEENGRGNFPPRFSGLQFPNYSSELNVNALELDDSALYLCASSLERAGGPYNEQFFGPGTRLTVL.